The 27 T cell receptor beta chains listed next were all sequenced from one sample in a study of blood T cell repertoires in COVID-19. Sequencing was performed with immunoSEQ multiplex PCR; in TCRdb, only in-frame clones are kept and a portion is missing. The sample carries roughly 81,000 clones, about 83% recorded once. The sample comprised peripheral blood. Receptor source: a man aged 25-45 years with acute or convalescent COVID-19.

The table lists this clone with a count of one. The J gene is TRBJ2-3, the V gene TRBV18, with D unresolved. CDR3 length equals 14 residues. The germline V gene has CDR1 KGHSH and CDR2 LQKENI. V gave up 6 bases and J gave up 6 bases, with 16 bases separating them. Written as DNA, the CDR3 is TGTGCCAGCTCCTCCCCCTGGGCGACGGATACGCAGTATTTT. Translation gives CASSSPWATDTQYF. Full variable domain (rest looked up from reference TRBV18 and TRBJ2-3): NAGVMQNPRHLVRRRGQEARLRCSPMKGHSHVYWYRQLPEEGLKFMVYLQKENIIDESGMPKERFSAEFPKEGPSILRIQQVVRGDSAAYFCASSSPWATDTQYFGPGTRLTVL.

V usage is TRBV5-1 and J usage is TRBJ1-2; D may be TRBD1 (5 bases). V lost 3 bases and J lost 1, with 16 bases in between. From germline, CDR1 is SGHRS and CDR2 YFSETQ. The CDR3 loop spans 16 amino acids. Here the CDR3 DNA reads TGCGCCAGCAGCTACAGGTCGGCGGTGAATAACTATGGCTACACCTTC. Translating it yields CASSYRSAVNNYGYTF.

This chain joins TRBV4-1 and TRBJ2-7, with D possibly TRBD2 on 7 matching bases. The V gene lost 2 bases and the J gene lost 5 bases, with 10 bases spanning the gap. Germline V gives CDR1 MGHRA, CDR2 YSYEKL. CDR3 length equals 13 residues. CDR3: CASSQYGGHEQYF. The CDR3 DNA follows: TGCGCCAGCAGCCAATACGGGGGGCACGAGCAGTACTTC.

The CDR3 sequence is CASSYPAAGRTTEAFF. The DNA of the CDR3 is TGTGCCAGCAGTTACCCGGCCGCGGGCAGGACGACTGAAGCTTTCTTT. This chain links TRBV28 with TRBJ1-1; D gene uncertain. V lost 4 bases, J lost 5 bases, and 20 bases lay in between. This CDR3 region has 16 residues. Germline CDR1 and CDR2: MDHEN and SYDVKM.

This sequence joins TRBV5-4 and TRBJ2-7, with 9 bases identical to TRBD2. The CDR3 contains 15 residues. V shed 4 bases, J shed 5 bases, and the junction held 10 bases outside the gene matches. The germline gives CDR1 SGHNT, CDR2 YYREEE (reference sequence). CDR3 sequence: CASSPGPAGGNEQYF. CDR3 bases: TGTGCCAGCAGCCCCGGCCCAGCGGGAGGAAACGAGCAGTACTTC.

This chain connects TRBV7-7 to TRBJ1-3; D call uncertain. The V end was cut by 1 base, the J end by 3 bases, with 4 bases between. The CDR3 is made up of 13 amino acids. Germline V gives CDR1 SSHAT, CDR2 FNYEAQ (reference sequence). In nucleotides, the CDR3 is TGTGCCAGCAGCTTAGACAATGGAAACACCATATATTTT. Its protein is CASSLDNGNTIYF.

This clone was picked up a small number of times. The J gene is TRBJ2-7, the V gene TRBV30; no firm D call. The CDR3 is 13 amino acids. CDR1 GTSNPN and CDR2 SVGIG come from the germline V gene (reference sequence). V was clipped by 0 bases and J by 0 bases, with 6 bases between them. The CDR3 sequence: CAWSVGSSYEQYF. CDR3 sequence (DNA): TGTGCCTGGAGTGTTGGCAGCTCCTACGAGCAGTACTTC. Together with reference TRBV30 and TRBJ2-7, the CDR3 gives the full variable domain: SQTIHQWPATLVQPVGSPLSLECTVEGTSNPNLYWYRQAAGRGLQLLFYSVGIGQISSEVPQNLSASRPQDRQFILSSKKLLLSDSGFYLCAWSVGSSYEQYFGPGTRLTVT.

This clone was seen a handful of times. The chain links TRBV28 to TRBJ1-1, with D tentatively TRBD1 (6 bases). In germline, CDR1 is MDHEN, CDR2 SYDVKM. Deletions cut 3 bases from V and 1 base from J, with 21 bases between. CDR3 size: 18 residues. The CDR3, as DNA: TGTGCCAGCAGTTTTGGGGGCGGTGTGGGGCAACGGAACACTGAAGCTTTCTTT. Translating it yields CASSFGGGVGQRNTEAFF.

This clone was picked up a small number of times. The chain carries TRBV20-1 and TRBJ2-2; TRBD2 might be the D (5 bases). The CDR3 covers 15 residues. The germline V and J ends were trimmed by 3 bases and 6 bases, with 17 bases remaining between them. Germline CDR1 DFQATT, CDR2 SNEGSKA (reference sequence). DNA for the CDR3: TGCAGTGCTAGTGCCACTCGGGGAATGCCCGGGGAGCTGTTTTTT. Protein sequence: CSASATRGMPGELFF.

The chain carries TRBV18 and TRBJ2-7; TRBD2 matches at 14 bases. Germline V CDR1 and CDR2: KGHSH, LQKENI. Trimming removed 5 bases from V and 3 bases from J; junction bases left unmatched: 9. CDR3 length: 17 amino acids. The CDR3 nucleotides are TGTGCCAGCTCAAGGGGACTAGCGGGAGTTGCGGGCTACGAGCAGTACTTC. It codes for CASSRGLAGVAGYEQYF.

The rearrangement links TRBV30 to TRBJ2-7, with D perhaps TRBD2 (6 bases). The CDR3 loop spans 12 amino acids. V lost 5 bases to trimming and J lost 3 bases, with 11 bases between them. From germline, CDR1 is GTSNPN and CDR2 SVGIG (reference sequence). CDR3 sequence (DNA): TGTGCCTGGTCTGAAGCGGGCTACGAGCAGTACTTC. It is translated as CAWSEAGYEQYF.

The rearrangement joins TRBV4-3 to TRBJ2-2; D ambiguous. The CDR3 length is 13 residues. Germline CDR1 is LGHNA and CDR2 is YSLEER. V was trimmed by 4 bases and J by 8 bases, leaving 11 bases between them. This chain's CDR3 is CASSRLGEGELFF. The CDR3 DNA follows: TGCGCCAGCAGCCGCCTAGGCGAGGGGGAGCTGTTTTTT.

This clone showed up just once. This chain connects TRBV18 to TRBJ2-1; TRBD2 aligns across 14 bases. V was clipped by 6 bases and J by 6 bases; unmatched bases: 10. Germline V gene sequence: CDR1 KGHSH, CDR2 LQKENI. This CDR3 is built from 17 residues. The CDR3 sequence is CASSEPWGTSGGNEQFF. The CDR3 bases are TGTGCCAGCTCGGAGCCATGGGGGACTAGCGGGGGCAATGAGCAGTTCTTC.

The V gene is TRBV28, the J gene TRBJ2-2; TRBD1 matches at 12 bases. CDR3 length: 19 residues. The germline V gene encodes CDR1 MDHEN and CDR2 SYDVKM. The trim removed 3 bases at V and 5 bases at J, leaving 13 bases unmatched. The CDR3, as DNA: TGTGCCAGCAGTTTGGGACAGGGGGCCCGGCGACTATTGACCGGGGAGCTGTTTTTT. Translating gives CASSLGQGARRLLTGELFF.

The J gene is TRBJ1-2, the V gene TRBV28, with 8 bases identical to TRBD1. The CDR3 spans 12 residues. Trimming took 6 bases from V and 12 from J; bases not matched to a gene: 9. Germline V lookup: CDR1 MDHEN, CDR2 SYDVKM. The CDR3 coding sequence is TGTGCCAGCAGCTATCGCAGGGGGCAGGACACCTTC. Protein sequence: CASSYRRGQDTF.

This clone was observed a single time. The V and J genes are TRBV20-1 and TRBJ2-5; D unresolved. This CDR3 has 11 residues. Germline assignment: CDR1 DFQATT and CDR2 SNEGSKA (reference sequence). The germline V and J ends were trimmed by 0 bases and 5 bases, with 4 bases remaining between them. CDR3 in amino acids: CSARDHETQYF. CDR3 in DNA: TGCAGTGCTAGAGATCATGAGACCCAGTACTTC.

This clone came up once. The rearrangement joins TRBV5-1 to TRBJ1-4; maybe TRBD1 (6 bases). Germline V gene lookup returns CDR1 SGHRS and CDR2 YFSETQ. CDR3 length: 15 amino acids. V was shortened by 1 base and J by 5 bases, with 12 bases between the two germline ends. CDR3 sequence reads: CASSLLQGSNEKLFF. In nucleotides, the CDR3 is TGCGCCAGCAGCTTGTTACAGGGATCAAATGAAAAACTGTTTTTT.

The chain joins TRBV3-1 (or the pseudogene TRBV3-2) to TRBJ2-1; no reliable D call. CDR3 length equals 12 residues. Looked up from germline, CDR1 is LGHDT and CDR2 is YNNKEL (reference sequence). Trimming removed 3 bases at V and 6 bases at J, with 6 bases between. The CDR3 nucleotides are TGTGCCAGCAGCCACCTCTTCAATGAGCAGTTCTTC. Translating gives CASSHLFNEQFF.

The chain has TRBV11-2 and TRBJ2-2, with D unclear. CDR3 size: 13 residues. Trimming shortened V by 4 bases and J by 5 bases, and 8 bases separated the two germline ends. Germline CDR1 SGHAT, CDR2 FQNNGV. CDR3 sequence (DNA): TGTGCCAGCAGCTCCCTTCGGACCGGGGAGCTGTTTTTT. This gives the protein CASSSLRTGELFF.

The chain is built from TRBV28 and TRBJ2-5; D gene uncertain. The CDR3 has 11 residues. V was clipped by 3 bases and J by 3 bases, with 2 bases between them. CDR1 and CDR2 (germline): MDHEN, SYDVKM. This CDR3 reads CASSFKETQYF. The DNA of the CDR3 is TGTGCCAGCAGTTTTAAAGAGACCCAGTACTTC.

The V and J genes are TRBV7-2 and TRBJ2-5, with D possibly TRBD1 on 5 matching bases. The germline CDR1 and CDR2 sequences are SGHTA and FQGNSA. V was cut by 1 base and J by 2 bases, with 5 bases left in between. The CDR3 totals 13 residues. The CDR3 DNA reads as TGTGCCAGCAGCTTAGGACAGCAAGAGACCCAGTACTTC. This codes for CASSLGQQETQYF.

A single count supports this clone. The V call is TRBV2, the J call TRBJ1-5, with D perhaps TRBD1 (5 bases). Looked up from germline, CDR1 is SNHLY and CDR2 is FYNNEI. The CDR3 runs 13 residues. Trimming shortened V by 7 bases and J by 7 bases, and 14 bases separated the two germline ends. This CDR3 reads CASIRDVRQPQHF. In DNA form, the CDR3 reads TGTGCCAGCATCAGGGATGTGCGGCAGCCCCAGCATTTT.

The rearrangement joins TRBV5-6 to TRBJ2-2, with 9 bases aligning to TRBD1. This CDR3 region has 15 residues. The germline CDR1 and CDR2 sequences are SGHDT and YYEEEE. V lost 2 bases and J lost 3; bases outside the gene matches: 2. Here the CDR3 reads CASSFGTGYTGELFF. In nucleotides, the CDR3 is TGTGCCAGCAGCTTCGGGACAGGGTACACCGGGGAGCTGTTTTTT. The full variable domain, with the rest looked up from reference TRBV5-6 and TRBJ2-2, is DAGVTQSPTHLIKTRGQQVTLRCSPKSGHDTVSWYQQALGQGPQFIFQYYEEEERQRGNFPDRFSGHQFPNYSSELNVNALLLGDSALYLCASSFGTGYTGELFFGEGSRLTVL.

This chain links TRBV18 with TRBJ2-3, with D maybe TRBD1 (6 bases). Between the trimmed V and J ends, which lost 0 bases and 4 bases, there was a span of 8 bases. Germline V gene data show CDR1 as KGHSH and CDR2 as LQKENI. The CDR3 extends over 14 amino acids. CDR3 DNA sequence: TGTGCCAGCTCACCACCGGGACAAGCAGATACGCAGTATTTT. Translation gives CASSPPGQADTQYF.

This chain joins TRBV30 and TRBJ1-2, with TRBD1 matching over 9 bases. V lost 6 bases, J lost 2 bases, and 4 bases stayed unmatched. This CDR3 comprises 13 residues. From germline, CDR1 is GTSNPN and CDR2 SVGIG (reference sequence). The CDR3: CACLDRGNYGYTF. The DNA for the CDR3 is TGTGCCTGTTTGGACAGGGGAAACTATGGCTACACCTTC.

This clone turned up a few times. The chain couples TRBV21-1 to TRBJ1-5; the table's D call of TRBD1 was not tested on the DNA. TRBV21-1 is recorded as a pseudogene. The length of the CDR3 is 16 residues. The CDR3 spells CASSKKPGWNNQPQHF. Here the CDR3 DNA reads TGTGCCAGCAGCAAAAAGCCAGGGTGGAACAATCAGCCCCAGCATTTT.

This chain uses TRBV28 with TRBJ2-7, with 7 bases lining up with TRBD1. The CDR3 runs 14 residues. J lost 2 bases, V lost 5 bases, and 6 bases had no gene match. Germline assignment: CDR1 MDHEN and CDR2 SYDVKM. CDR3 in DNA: TGTGCCAGCAGTCTAAAACAGGGGACCTACGAGCAGTACTTC. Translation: CASSLKQGTYEQYF. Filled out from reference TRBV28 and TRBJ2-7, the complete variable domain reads DVKVTQSSRYLVKRTGEKVFLECVQDMDHENMFWYRQDPGLGLRLIYFSYDVKMKEKGDIPEGYSVSREKKERFSLILESASTNQTSMYLCASSLKQGTYEQYFGPGTRLTVT.